Listed below are T cell receptor beta chains from one sample, sequenced in a study of post-analysis software for immune sequencing data. TCRdb used MiXCR to reprocess the PCR reads, holding one entry per CDR3 protein. In the table there are some 260,000 distinct CDR3 sequences, less than 40% of which are singletons. Sequences were obtained from blood. Source of these receptors: a girl between 10 and 17 years old with multiple sclerosis. CDR3s include the opening cysteine and the closing phenylalanine or tryptophan. The D gene is left open where the match is weak. Clone size is stated in some rows and not others, as once, few, many or a class when expanded.

v_call	d_call	clone_size	j_call	cdr3_nt	cdr3_aa
TRBV7-9	.	.	TRBJ1-1	TGTGCCAGCAGCCTCCTTTCGGGCGGTCAGAACACTGAAGCTTTCTTT	CASSLLSGGQNTEAFF
TRBV5-6	.	many	TRBJ2-1	TGTGCCAGCAGCCGCCCGCGGAGCAGCGTCAATGAGCAGTTCTTC	CASSRPRSSVNEQFF
TRBV4-1	TRBD2	many	TRBJ2-3	TGCGCCAGCAGCCAAGTGGGCCTAGCGGGGGGCACAGATACGCAGTATTTT	CASSQVGLAGGTDTQYF
TRBV21-1	.	.	TRBJ2-7	TGTGCCAGCAGCAAAGCGGACTACGAGCAGTACTTC	CASSKADYEQYF
TRBV4-2	.	.	TRBJ1-2	TGTGCCGGCAGCCAATCGACAGCTAACTATGGCTACACCTTC	CAGSQSTANYGYTF
TRBV19	.	few	TRBJ1-2	TGTGCCAGTACCACACGATTCGGGACGTCGGATGGCTACACCTTC	CASTTRFGTSDGYTF
TRBV7-9	.	once	TRBJ1-1	TGTGCCAGCAGCCGCTCCCGGGGGGAGGGGACTGAAGCTTTCTTT	CASSRSRGEGTEAFF
TRBV7-8	.	.	TRBJ2-3	TGTGCCATCGTCGACAAGTACACAGATACGCAGTATTTT	CAIVDKYTDTQYF
TRBV27	TRBD1	.	TRBJ2-7	TGTGCCAGCAACACCCGACAGGGGAACGAGCAGTACTTC	CASNTRQGNEQYF
TRBV7-2	TRBD1	.	TRBJ1-2	TGTGCCAGCAGCTCTCGGACAGGGGAGGCCATCCGCTACACCTTC	CASSSRTGEAIRYTF
TRBV9	.	.	TRBJ1-4	TGTGCCAGCAGCTCCCGGCGGGTAGGGGCTAATGAAAAACTGTTTTTT	CASSSRRVGANEKLFF
TRBV14	.	.	TRBJ1-2	TGTGCCAGCAGCCAATTCGGGGTGAGGGGCTACACCTTC	CASSQFGVRGYTF
TRBV4-3	TRBD1	few	TRBJ2-4	TGCGCCAGCAGCCGCAGACAGGGGACGCCAAACATTCAGTACTTC	CASSRRQGTPNIQYF
TRBV12-3/TRBV12-4	.	many	TRBJ1-6	TGTGCCAGCAGAACCCCAGGGGCTCTCCATAATTCACCCCTCCACTTT	CASRTPGALHNSPLHF
TRBV29-1	.	few	TRBJ1-4	TGCAGCGTTGAATCTTCGGGGAATGAAAAACTGTTTTTT	CSVESSGNEKLFF
TRBV20-1	.	.	TRBJ2-5	TGCAGGGCCGACAGTGGGCAAGAGACCCAGTACTTC	CRADSGQETQYF